A single sample is the source of the 10 T cell receptor beta chains below, sequenced in a study of immune characterization of retroperitoneal liposarcoma. From the PCR reads, TCRdb called clonotypes with MiXCR, one entry per CDR3 protein. The sample holds about 3,100 distinct CDR3 sequences; approximately 50% are singletons and the top ten take around 57%. Sequenced: tumor tissue. These receptors all stem from a male donor with retroperitoneal liposarcoma.

This chain connects TRBV6-6 to TRBJ2-1, with D possibly being TRBD2 (6 bases). Judging by the DNA end, TRBJ2-5 fits better; the J call may be wrong. The CDR3 is 15 amino acids. Germline V gene sequence: CDR1 MNHNY, CDR2 SVGAGI (reference sequence). The CDR3 DNA sequence: TGTGCCAGCAGGTCTAGCGTTACCCCCCTAGAGACCCAGTACTTC. Encoded protein: CASRSSVTPLETQYF.

Details on this clonotype: Its ends do not fully match the called genes, so a read error is possible. This chain's CDR3 is CASSEGQGAIPFSYEQYF. In nucleotides, the CDR3 is TGTGCCAGCAGCGAAGGACAGGGGGCGATCCCTTTCTCCTACGAGCAGTACTTC. J is TRBJ2-1 and V is TRBV6-1, with 11 bases fitting TRBD1. Matching the DNA end better, TRBJ2-7 makes the J call doubtful. This CDR3 has 18 residues. CDR1 is MNHNS and CDR2 is SASEGT in the germline V gene.

The genes are TRBV12-3 or TRBV12-4 and TRBJ2-5; D assignment may be TRBD1 or TRBD2 (5 bases each). The CDR3 consists of 15 residues. The V end was cut by 3 bases, the J end by 1 base, with 12 bases between. The CDR3 reads CASSFGGTIQETQYF. The CDR3 DNA follows: TGTGCCAGCAGTTTTGGGGGAACTATCCAAGAGACCCAGTACTTC.

The chain links TRBV7-3 to TRBJ2-3, with D possibly called TRBD1 or TRBD2 (6 bases each). Trimming removed 8 bases at V and 2 bases at J, with 14 bases between. The CDR3 spans 14 residues. Per germline, CDR1 SGHTA and CDR2 FQGTGA. CDR3 sequence: CASSEGGFTDTQYF. The CDR3 bases are TGTGCCAGCTCCGAGGGGGGATTCACAGATACGCAGTATTTT.

This clonotype was seen more than once but under ten times. The chain employs TRBV6-6 and TRBJ2-3; 7 nucleotides match TRBD2. Germline V gene sequence: CDR1 MNHNY, CDR2 SVGAGI (reference sequence). J was trimmed by 6 bases and V by 7 bases; bases with no gene match: 7. This CDR3 has 13 residues. CDR3 sequence: CASMAGDDDTQYF. As DNA, the CDR3 is TGTGCCAGCATGGCGGGAGATGACGATACGCAGTATTTT.

This clonotype appeared a few times. The chain links TRBV6-6 to TRBJ2-1; 9 nucleotides match TRBD1. V lost 5 bases to trimming and J lost 8 bases; unmatched junction nucleotides: 7. Germline V lookup: CDR1 MNHNY, CDR2 SVGAGI (reference sequence). The CDR3 is 14 amino acids. Here the CDR3 reads CASSPTRDRDEQFF. The CDR3 DNA reads TGTGCCAGCAGTCCTACTAGGGACAGGGATGAGCAGTTCTTC.

V and J are TRBV11-3 and TRBJ2-5; 12 bases fit TRBD2. This CDR3 comprises 15 residues. V lost 0 bases and J lost 13; bases outside the gene matches: 9. Germline CDR1 reads SGHNT; CDR2 reads YENEEA. Here the CDR3 DNA reads TGTGCCAGCAGCTTAGATACCCTAGCGGGAGGGGCACGGTACTTC. Residues: CASSLDTLAGGARYF.

The chain uses TRBV6-1 and TRBJ2-1; 8 positions agree with TRBD1. J gave up 2 bases and V 2 bases, and 11 bases lay outside the gene matches. The CDR3 spans 18 residues. Germline V CDR1 and CDR2: MNHNS, SASEGT. CDR3 sequence (DNA): TGTGCCAGCAGTGAAACTCCTACAGGGGGGTTAACCTACAATGAGCAGTTCTTC. Its protein product is CASSETPTGGLTYNEQFF.

The chain links TRBV6-1 to TRBJ2-1, with TRBD2 matching over 7 bases. TRBJ2-7 matches the DNA end more closely, so the J call is doubtful. CDR3 length: 14 amino acids. CDR1 and CDR2 from the germline V gene are MNHNS and SASEGT. The CDR3 sequence is CASSERWSGGEQYF. The CDR3 nucleotides read TGTGCCAGCAGTGAAAGGTGGTCGGGGGGCGAGCAGTACTTC.

The gene calls are TRBV6-6 and TRBJ1-2; 9 bases map to TRBD1. Unmatched junction bases numbered 9, after V lost 3 bases and J lost 4 bases. The germline V gene encodes CDR1 MNHNY and CDR2 SVGAGI (reference sequence). This CDR3 has 16 amino acids. The CDR3 region has the DNA TGTGCCAGCAGTTATACCGGGACAGGGAAAGTCTATGGCTACACCTTC. The encoded protein is CASSYTGTGKVYGYTF.